Reported below is one T cell receptor beta chain. The PCR used 60 Vbeta and 13 Jbeta primers. Only in-frame clones appear in the TCRdb table, and some are missing; sequencing was by immunoSEQ multiplex PCR. The sample records 150,000 to 200,000 clones, more than 75% being singletons. Germline lookup yields CDR1 LNHDA and CDR2 SQIVND (reference sequence). The V end was cut by 3 bases, the J end by 3 bases, with 9 bases between. The CDR3 consists of 13 residues. This record belongs to a study of cytomegalovirus exposure and HLA in healthy donors. The receptor was isolated from a woman in her forties or fifties in good health and CMV-seronegative. Input material: PBMCs. The chain joins TRBV19 to TRBJ2-7, with D perhaps matching TRBD1 (5 bases). CDR3 protein: CASSINRIYEQYF. The CDR3 DNA reads TGTGCCAGTAGTATTAACAGGATCTACGAGCAGTACTTC.